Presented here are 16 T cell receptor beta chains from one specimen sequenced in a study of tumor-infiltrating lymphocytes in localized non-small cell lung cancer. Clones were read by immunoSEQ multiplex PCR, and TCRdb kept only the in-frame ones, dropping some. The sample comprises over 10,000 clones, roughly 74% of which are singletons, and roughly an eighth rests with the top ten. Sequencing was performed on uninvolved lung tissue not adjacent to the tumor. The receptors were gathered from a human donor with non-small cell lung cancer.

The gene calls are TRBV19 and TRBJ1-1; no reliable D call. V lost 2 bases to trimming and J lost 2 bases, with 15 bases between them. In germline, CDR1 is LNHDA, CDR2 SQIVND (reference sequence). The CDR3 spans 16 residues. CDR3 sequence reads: CASSIPGLGPNTEAFF. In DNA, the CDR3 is TGTGCCAGTAGTATACCTGGGCTTGGACCCAACACTGAAGCTTTCTTT.

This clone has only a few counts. The CDR3 is CASTLGTEAFF. CDR3 DNA sequence: TGTGCCAGCACTCTAGGAACTGAAGCTTTCTTT. The gene calls are TRBV25-1 and TRBJ1-1; D is unclear. The CDR3 covers 11 residues. The germline V gene has CDR1 MGHDK and CDR2 SYGVNS. V lost 7 bases, J lost 5 bases, and 8 bases lay in between.

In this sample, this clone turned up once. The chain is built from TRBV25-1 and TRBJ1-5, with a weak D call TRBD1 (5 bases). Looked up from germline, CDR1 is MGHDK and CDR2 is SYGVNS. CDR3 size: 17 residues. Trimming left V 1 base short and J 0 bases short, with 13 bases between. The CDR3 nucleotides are TGTGCCAGCAGTGAATCTTGGGGAGGGGATAGCAATCAGCCCCAGCATTTT. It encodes CASSESWGGDSNQPQHF.

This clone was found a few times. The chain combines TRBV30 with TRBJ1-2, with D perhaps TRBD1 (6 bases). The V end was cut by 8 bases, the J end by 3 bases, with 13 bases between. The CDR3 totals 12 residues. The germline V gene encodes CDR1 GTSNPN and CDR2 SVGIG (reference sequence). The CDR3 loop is CAHPTGYYGYTF. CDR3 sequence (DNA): TGTGCCCACCCAACAGGGTACTATGGCTACACCTTC.

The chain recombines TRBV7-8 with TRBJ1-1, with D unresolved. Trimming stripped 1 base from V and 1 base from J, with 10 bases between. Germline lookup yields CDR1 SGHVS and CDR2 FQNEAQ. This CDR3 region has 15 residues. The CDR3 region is CASSLGAGWNTEAFF. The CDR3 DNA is TGTGCCAGCAGCTTAGGGGCGGGGTGGAACACTGAAGCTTTCTTT.

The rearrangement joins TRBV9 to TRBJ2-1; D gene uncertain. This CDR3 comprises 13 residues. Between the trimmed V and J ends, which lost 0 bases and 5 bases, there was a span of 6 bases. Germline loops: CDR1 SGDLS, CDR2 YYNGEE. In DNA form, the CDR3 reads TGTGCCAGCAGCGTAGACTGGGACAATGAGCAGTTCTTC. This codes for CASSVDWDNEQFF.

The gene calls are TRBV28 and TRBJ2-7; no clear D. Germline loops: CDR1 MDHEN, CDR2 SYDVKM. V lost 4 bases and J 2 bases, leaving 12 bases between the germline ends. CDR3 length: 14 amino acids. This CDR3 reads CASSSPARPYEQYF. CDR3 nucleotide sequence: TGTGCCAGCAGTTCCCCGGCAAGACCCTACGAGCAGTACTTC.

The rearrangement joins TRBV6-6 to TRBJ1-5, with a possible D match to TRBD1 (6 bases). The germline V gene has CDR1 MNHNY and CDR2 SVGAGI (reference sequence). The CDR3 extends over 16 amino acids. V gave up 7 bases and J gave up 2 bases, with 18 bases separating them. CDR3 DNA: TGTGCCAGCACTCAAACCACCGGGGGGCGCAATCAGCCCCAGCATTTT. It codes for CASTQTTGGRNQPQHF.

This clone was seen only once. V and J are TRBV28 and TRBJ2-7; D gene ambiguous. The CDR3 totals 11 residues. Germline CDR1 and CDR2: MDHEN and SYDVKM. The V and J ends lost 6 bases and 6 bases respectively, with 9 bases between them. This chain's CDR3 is CASSSPGEQYF. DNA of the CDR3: TGTGCCAGCAGCTCCCCTGGCGAGCAGTACTTC.

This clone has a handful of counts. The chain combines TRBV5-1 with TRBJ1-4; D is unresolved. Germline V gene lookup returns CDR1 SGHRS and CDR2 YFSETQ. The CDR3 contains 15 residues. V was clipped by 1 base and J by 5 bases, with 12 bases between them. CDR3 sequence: CASSLLSGVNEKLFF. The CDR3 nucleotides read TGCGCCAGCAGCTTGCTCTCGGGAGTGAATGAAAAACTGTTTTTT.

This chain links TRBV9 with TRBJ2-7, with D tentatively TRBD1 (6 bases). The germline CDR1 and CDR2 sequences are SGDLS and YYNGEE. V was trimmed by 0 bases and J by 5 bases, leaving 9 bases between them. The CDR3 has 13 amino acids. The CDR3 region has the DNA TGTGCCAGCAGCGTAGGTGGGGACAACGAGCAGTACTTC. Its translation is CASSVGGDNEQYF.

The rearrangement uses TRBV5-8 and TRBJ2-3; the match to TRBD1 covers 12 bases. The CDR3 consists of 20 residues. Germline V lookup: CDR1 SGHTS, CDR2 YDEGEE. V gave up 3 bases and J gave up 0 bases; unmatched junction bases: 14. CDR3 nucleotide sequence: TGTGCCAGCAGCTGGGGACAGGGGGCTTCTAGCGGAGCCAGCACAGATACGCAGTATTTT. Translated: CASSWGQGASSGASTDTQYF.

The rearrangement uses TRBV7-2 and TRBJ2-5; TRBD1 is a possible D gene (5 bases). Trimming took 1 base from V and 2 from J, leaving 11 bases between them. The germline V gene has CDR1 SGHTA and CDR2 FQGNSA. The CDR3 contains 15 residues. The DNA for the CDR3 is TGTGCCAGCAGCTTAGTAGACAGATCTCAAGAGACCCAGTACTTC. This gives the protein CASSLVDRSQETQYF.

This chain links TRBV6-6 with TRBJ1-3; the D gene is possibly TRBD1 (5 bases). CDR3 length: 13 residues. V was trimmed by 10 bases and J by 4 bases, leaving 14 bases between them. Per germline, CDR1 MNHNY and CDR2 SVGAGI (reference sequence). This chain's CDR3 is CATAVRAGNTIYF. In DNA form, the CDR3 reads TGTGCCACCGCCGTCAGGGCCGGAAACACCATATATTTT.

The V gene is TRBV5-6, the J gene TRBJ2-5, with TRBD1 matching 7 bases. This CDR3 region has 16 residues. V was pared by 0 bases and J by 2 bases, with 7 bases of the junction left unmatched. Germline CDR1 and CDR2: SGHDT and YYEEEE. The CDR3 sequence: CASSLEQGRRQETQYF. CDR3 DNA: TGTGCCAGCAGCTTGGAACAGGGGCGACGGCAAGAGACCCAGTACTTC.

The CDR3 spells CSVREVTGDGYTF. CDR3 DNA: TGCAGCGTACGGGAGGTGACAGGGGATGGCTACACCTTC. This chain links TRBV29-1 with TRBJ1-2, with 8 bases fitting TRBD1. The CDR3 loop spans 13 amino acids. V dropped 6 bases and J dropped 6; count of bases not matched to a gene: 9. CDR1 is SQVTM and CDR2 is ANQGSEA in the germline V gene.